A single T cell receptor beta chain is shown here with its context. This sample is part of a study of blood T cell repertoires in COVID-19. Study information: Spain, Italy and the United States supplied samples that represented acute and convalescent COVID-19.

Membership in each cohort depended on participant-reported clinical history. In the original workflow: Amplification of reference gene primers provided the estimated nucleated cell counts. Assay: immunoSEQ multiplex PCR; the TCRdb copy retains only in-frame clones and omits some. That table furnishes V, J and clone size, whereas the DNA furnished D and trimming. This table holds hundreds of thousands of clones, roughly 87% found once. Input material: PBMCs or T cells enriched from blood (not recorded which). The TCR originated in a woman under 40 who had recovered from COVID-19.

In DNA form, the CDR3 reads TGCGCCAGCAGCTTGGGAGGGGGGGGCACAGATACGCAGTATTTT. Amino acids: CASSLGGGGTDTQYF. This chain joins TRBV5-1 and TRBJ2-3; D perhaps matches TRBD2 (7 bases). The germline CDR1 and CDR2 sequences are SGHRS and YFSETQ. V was clipped by 0 bases and J by 1 base, with 9 bases between them. The CDR3 sequence is 15 residues long.